This T cell receptor beta chain was captured by sequencing in a study of regulatory and conventional T cells in RAG deficiency. The sorted regulatory T cells were CD4+, CD25-high and CD127-low, with genomic DNA sequenced. The repertoire was sequenced with immunoSEQ multiplex PCR; TCRdb's copy has only in-frame clones and lacks some. The data hold roughly 20,000 clones, with around 90% observed a single time. Overall study findings and caveats: Treg unique TCR beta sequences were approximately 100-fold fewer in Omenn syndrome and CID/AS patients than controls. Patient subsets had shorter CDR3s; Omenn Treg-Tconv overlap exceeded 80%. Shannon entropy was markedly lower and Simpson indices higher in RAG-deficient patients than control T-cell subsets.

A word on this clone: Its antigen remains unknown.

Germline V gene lookup returns CDR1 GTSNPN and CDR2 SVGIG (reference sequence). The CDR3 is 14 residues long. V gave up 5 bases and J gave up 3 bases; unmatched junction bases: 8. This sample was shared with a second study, whose subject was regulatory T cells. That investigation notes: The PCR used 52 TRBV and 13 TRBJ primers.

This clonotype was obtained from a human donor in good health. The sequenced material came from Tregs sorted from blood. The gene calls are TRBV30 and TRBJ2-7; 9 bases match TRBD1. The CDR3 DNA is TGTGCCTGGCAGGGGACAGGGAGACTCTACGAGCAGTACTTC. Residues: CAWQGTGRLYEQYF.